This T cell receptor (beta chain) is from a study of blood T cell repertoires in COVID-19. Study as a whole: Samples came from the United States, Italy and Spain, spanning acute and convalescent COVID-19.

V shed 3 bases, J shed 3 bases, and the junction held 7 bases outside the gene matches. The CDR3 has 15 amino acids. Per the germline V gene, CDR1 is KGHSH and CDR2 is LQKENI. The data were produced by immunoSEQ multiplex PCR, yet TCRdb's version contains in-frame clones alone and is incomplete. This table holds 200,000 to 300,000 clones, 85% to 95% found once. The receptor comes from a young man with COVID-19, enrolled during active disease. Sequencing input: peripheral blood. The chain recombines TRBV18 with TRBJ1-2, with 7 bases matching TRBD1. CDR3 residues: CASSPIDRVDYGYTF. CDR3 DNA sequence: TGTGCCAGCTCACCGATAGACAGGGTGGACTATGGCTACACCTTC. Combining the CDR3 with reference TRBV18 and TRBJ1-2 gives the whole variable domain NAGVMQNPRHLVRRRGQEARLRCSPMKGHSHVYWYRQLPEEGLKFMVYLQKENIIDESGMPKERFSAEFPKEGPSILRIQQVVRGDSAAYFCASSPIDRVDYGYTFGSGTRLTVV.